This T cell receptor (beta chain) came from a study of tumor-infiltrating lymphocytes in primary liver carcinoma. Background on the study: All patients had surgically resected primary liver carcinoma. Study-level results: Compared with tumor region pairs, tumor-adjacent and tumor-blood pairs overlapped less.

The researchers produced TCR beta cDNA from approximately 460 ng total RNA with a constant-region primer. Sequencing libraries for TCR beta derived from three nested multiplex PCR rounds that used slightly modified ARM-PCR. A C-beta reverse primer and TRBV1-TRBV30 forward primers served in each of the first two PCR rounds, at about 10 cycles apiece. TCRdb independently ran MiXCR on the multiplex PCR reads; one entry per CDR3 protein. The sample consists of just over 300,000 distinct CDR3 sequences, 50% to 75% of them appearing once. CDR3 length: 14 residues. Germline values: CDR1 MNHEY, CDR2 SVGAGI. Unsorted whole blood yielded blood RNA, and germline DNA was extracted as well. Regarding this clonotype: Its antigen is as yet unknown. Given a much more abundant clone one base away, this may be a read error.

Material: peripheral blood. The chain couples TRBV6-5 to TRBJ2-7; perhaps TRBD2 as D (6 bases). The receptor was derived from a woman aged 25 to 45 with primary liver carcinoma and hepatitis B virus infection. As DNA, the CDR3 is TGTGCCAGCAAGGGGAATCTAGCGCCCTACGGGCAGTACTTC. Translation: CASKGNLAPYGQYF.